Below, one TCR beta chain is given with its context. No antigen is known for it. Assay: immunoSEQ multiplex PCR; the TCRdb copy retains only in-frame clones and omits some. The table includes approximately 89,000 clones, roughly 90% detected once. The source of the sample is a study of OX40 agonist ivuxolimab in advanced cancers. There are 14 residues in the CDR3. The germline gives CDR1 WSHSY, CDR2 SAAADI. Trimming took off 6 bases at V and 0 bases at J, with 12 bases between the two ends. General study findings and limits: More expanded clones were seen, on average, in CD8+ T cells than in CD4+. At 0.1 to 3.0 mg/kg, CD4+ and CD8+ blood T cells expanded clonally by week 6.

Sequenced here: CD4+ or CD8+ T cells sorted from blood, sampled in a trial of the OX40 agonist ivuxolimab. This TCR came from an adult with an advanced solid tumor such as melanoma, head and neck, liver or kidney cancer. V gene TRBV10-2 combines with J gene TRBJ2-7; D is perhaps TRBD2 (6 bases). The CDR3 protein is CASSPGLSSYEQYF. The CDR3 bases are TGCGCCAGCAGCCCGGGACTCTCCTCCTACGAGCAGTACTTC.